This record concerns one TCR beta chain sequence. The antigen is unknown. Here immunoSEQ multiplex PCR was the method, and the copy in TCRdb shows in-frame clones only, minus some. The table has about 110,000 clones, 85% to 95% seen once. The data were obtained in a study of OX40 agonist ivuxolimab in advanced cancers. Germline V gene lookup returns CDR1 SGHRS and CDR2 YFSETQ. The CDR3 consists of 18 residues. The V gene end was trimmed by 3 bases and the J gene end by 5 bases; junction bases not matched to a gene: 17. Study results and caveats: Compared with CD4+, CD8+ T cells on average had more expanded clones.

This specimen consisted of CD4+ or CD8+ T cells sorted from blood, obtained in a trial of the OX40 agonist ivuxolimab. The V gene is TRBV5-1, the J gene TRBJ2-5; 9 bases fit TRBD1. This clonotype was obtained from an adult with an advanced solid tumor such as melanoma, head and neck, liver or kidney cancer. CDR3 protein: CASSYGTGTPGAKETQYF. CDR3 DNA sequence: TGCGCCAGCAGCTACGGGACAGGGACTCCGGGGGCGAAGGAGACCCAGTACTTC.